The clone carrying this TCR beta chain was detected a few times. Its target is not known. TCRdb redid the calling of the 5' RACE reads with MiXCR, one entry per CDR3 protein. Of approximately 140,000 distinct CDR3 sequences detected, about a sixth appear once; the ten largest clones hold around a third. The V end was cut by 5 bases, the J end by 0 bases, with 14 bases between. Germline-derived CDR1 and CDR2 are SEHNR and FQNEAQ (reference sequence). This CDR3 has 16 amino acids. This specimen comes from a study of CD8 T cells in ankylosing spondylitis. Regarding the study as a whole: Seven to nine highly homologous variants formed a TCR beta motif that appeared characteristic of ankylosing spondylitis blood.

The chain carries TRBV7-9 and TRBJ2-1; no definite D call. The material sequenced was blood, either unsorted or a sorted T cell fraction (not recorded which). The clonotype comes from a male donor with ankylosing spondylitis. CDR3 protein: CASSPPVLSSYNEQFF. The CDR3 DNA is TGTGCCAGCAGCCCCCCGGTACTTAGCTCCTACAATGAGCAGTTCTTC.